These 23 T cell receptor beta chains originate from one sample sequenced in a study of cytomegalovirus exposure and HLA in healthy donors. Here immunoSEQ multiplex PCR was the method, and the copy in TCRdb shows in-frame clones only, minus some. The sample lists fewer than 80,000 clones, nearly 96% occurring once. Sequencing used PBMCs. These receptors came from a woman aged 18-30 years in good health and CMV-seropositive.

This chain joins TRBV14 and TRBJ1-4, with D tentatively TRBD1 (5 bases). Germline values: CDR1 SGHDN, CDR2 FVKESK. The germline V and J ends were trimmed by 3 bases and 16 bases, with 18 bases remaining between them. The CDR3 is 13 amino acids. The CDR3 DNA sequence: TGTGCCAGCAGCCAGGGGCTTAGCGGGCTTACGTTTTTT. It codes for CASSQGLSGLTFF.

A word on this clone: The junction differs from germline at one of its ends, possibly a read error. The V and J genes are TRBV9 and TRBJ1-1; perhaps TRBD1 as D (5 bases). The germline V gene has CDR1 SGDLS and CDR2 YYNGEE. The length of the CDR3 is 15 residues. This CDR3 is CASSVVLGGNAEAFF. In DNA, the CDR3 is TGTGCCAGCAGCGTAGTATTGGGGGGGAACGCTGAAGCTTTCTTT. Supplemented by reference TRBV9 and TRBJ1-1, the full variable domain reads DSGVTQTPKHLITATGQRVTLRCSPRSGDLSVYWYQQSLDQGLQFLIQYYNGEERAKGNILERFSAQQFPDLHSELNLSSLELGDSALYFCASSVVLGGNAEAFFGQGTRLTVV.

The chain is built from TRBV5-4 and TRBJ2-7; TRBD1 matches at 11 bases. The CDR3 is 15 residues long. V trimming: 4 bases; J trimming: 7 bases; junction bases outside the gene matches: 10. Germline CDR1 and CDR2: SGHNT and YYREEE (reference sequence). CDR3 protein: CASSVGTGGPREQYF. The CDR3 DNA sequence: TGTGCCAGCAGCGTGGGGACAGGGGGGCCGAGAGAGCAGTACTTC.

DNA of the CDR3: TGTGCCAGTAGGTCGGCGGGAGGGCCTCAGGACGAGCAGTACTTC. Translation gives CASRSAGGPQDEQYF. The V gene is TRBV19, the J gene TRBJ2-7, with 9 bases fitting TRBD2. Germline V lookup: CDR1 LNHDA, CDR2 SQIVND (reference sequence). V dropped 6 bases and J dropped 5; count of bases not matched to a gene: 11. This CDR3 is built from 15 residues.

This chain links TRBV6-5 with TRBJ1-4, with 8 bases matching TRBD1. The CDR3 totals 15 residues. Losses at the gene ends were 0 bases for V and 10 bases for J; bases not matched to a gene: 7. The germline V gene encodes CDR1 MNHEY and CDR2 SVGAGI. The CDR3 sequence is CASSYSGRGLGKLFF. The DNA of the CDR3 is TGTGCCAGCAGTTACTCAGGCAGGGGGCTTGGAAAACTGTTTTTT.

The V call is TRBV29-1, the J call TRBJ2-1; 14 positions agree with TRBD2. Unmatched junction bases numbered 1, after V lost 0 bases and J lost 3 bases. CDR3 length equals 16 residues. Germline V lookup: CDR1 SQVTM, CDR2 ANQGSEA. CDR3 region: CSVEDGLAGGYNEQFF. For the CDR3, the DNA is TGCAGCGTTGAAGATGGACTAGCGGGAGGCTACAATGAGCAGTTCTTC.

The chain couples TRBV27 to TRBJ2-1, with D tentatively TRBD2 (5 bases). From germline, CDR1 is MNHEY and CDR2 SMNVEV (reference sequence). The CDR3 covers 15 residues. V was clipped by 4 bases and J by 2 bases, with 12 bases between them. The DNA for the CDR3 is TGTGCCAGCAGTTCTGATCTAGCCCCCTACAATGAGCAGTTCTTC. Protein product: CASSSDLAPYNEQFF.

This sequence joins TRBV30 and TRBJ2-7; 9 positions agree with TRBD2. This CDR3 spans 14 amino acids. V was clipped by 2 bases and J by 1 base; unmatched bases: 3. Germline CDR1 is GTSNPN and CDR2 is SVGIG (reference sequence). The CDR3 loop is CAWSPSGGSYEQYF. The CDR3 bases are TGTGCCTGGAGTCCCAGCGGGGGGTCCTACGAGCAGTACTTC.

This chain connects TRBV28 to TRBJ2-6; tentatively, D is TRBD1 (6 bases). Germline assignment: CDR1 MDHEN and CDR2 SYDVKM. The CDR3 is 16 residues long. With 5 bases removed from V and 2 bases from J, the gap between germline ends came to 13 bases. CDR3 in amino acids: CASSKTQGTGANVLTF. The CDR3 region has the DNA TGTGCCAGCAGTAAAACACAGGGAACTGGGGCCAACGTCCTGACTTTC. Together with reference TRBV28 and TRBJ2-6, the CDR3 gives the full variable domain: DVKVTQSSRYLVKRTGEKVFLECVQDMDHENMFWYRQDPGLGLRLIYFSYDVKMKEKGDIPEGYSVSREKKERFSLILESASTNQTSMYLCASSKTQGTGANVLTFGAGSRLTVL.

V is TRBV30 and J is TRBJ2-1; 11 bases fit TRBD2. The ends lost 5 bases at V and 8 bases at J; junction bases unmatched: 8. Germline V gene lookup returns CDR1 GTSNPN and CDR2 SVGIG (reference sequence). CDR3 length equals 14 residues. This CDR3 is CAWSLAGGLDEQFF. The CDR3 DNA reads TGTGCCTGGTCTCTAGCGGGAGGTCTGGATGAGCAGTTCTTC.

The chain joins TRBV27 to TRBJ2-1, with a weak D call TRBD2 (5 bases). The CDR3 extends over 14 amino acids. Germline CDR1 and CDR2: MNHEY and SMNVEV (reference sequence). V was cut by 2 bases and J by 1 base, with 6 bases left in between. The CDR3 spells CASSLSGSYNEQFF. The CDR3 DNA reads TGTGCCAGCAGTTTAAGCGGTTCCTACAATGAGCAGTTCTTC.

The chain links TRBV9 to TRBJ1-1; a weak D match, TRBD1 (6 bases). The germline V gene encodes CDR1 SGDLS and CDR2 YYNGEE. Deletions cut 4 bases from V and 2 bases from J, with 12 bases between. This CDR3 is 14 amino acids long. CDR3 in amino acids: CASSNRDTNTEAFF. Here the CDR3 DNA reads TGTGCCAGCAGCAACCGGGACACCAACACTGAAGCTTTCTTT.

This chain uses TRBV10-3 with TRBJ2-5; 8 bases map to TRBD2. The CDR3 has 15 amino acids. V trimming: 3 bases; J trimming: 4 bases; junction bases outside the gene matches: 7. From germline, CDR1 is ENHRY and CDR2 SYGVKD. DNA of the CDR3: TGTGCCATCAGTGAAGGGGTAGCGGGGCCAGAGACCCAGTACTTC. It encodes CAISEGVAGPETQYF.

CDR3 sequence (DNA): TGTGCCAGCAGCTTAACCGGAGATACGCAGTATTTT. Translated: CASSLTGDTQYF. The rearrangement links TRBV7-3 to TRBJ2-3; D remains unclear. This CDR3 spans 12 amino acids. Trimming shortened V by 0 bases and J by 5 bases, and 3 bases separated the two germline ends. Germline-derived CDR1 and CDR2 are SGHTA and FQGTGA. The full variable domain, rest sourced from reference TRBV7-3 and TRBJ2-3, is GAGVSQTPSNKVTEKGKYVELRCDPISGHTALYWYRQSLGQGPEFLIYFQGTGAADDSGLPNDRFFAVRPEGSVSTLKIQRTERGDSAVYLCASSLTGDTQYFGPGTRLTVL.

V gene TRBV30 combines with J gene TRBJ2-4; 9 bases map to TRBD1. This CDR3 has 13 amino acids. J gave up 8 bases and V 2 bases, and 4 bases lay outside the gene matches. CDR1 is GTSNPN, CDR2 SVGIG, per germline (reference sequence). This CDR3 reads CAWSRDRADIQYF. The CDR3 region has the DNA TGTGCCTGGAGTCGGGACAGGGCGGACATTCAGTACTTC.

The genes are TRBV6-5 and TRBJ2-7; 9 bases match TRBD1. Germline lookup yields CDR1 MNHEY and CDR2 SVGAGI. The CDR3 loop spans 14 amino acids. V shed 4 bases and J 7 bases; nucleotides not matched to a gene: 8. CDR3 residues: CASSFDRGSFEQYF. Written as DNA, the CDR3 is TGTGCCAGCAGTTTTGACAGGGGGTCATTTGAGCAGTACTTC.

The chain recombines TRBV13 with TRBJ1-5; D perhaps matches TRBD1 (5 bases). The CDR3 covers 16 residues. Germline V CDR1 and CDR2: PRHDT, FYEKMQ (reference sequence). The ends were cut back, 0 bases at V and 0 bases at J, with 9 bases in the middle. CDR3 region: CASSLGAGNSNQPQHF. The DNA for the CDR3 is TGTGCCAGCAGCTTAGGGGCAGGGAATAGCAATCAGCCCCAGCATTTT. Full variable domain (rest looked up from reference TRBV13 and TRBJ1-5): AAGVIQSPRHLIKEKRETATLKCYPIPRHDTVYWYQQGPGQDPQFLISFYEKMQSDKGSIPDRFSAQQFSDYHSELNMSSLELGDSALYFCASSLGAGNSNQPQHFGDGTRLSIL.

This clone was counted only a few times. The V and J genes are TRBV4-3 and TRBJ2-7; TRBD2 agrees at 11 bases. This CDR3 spans 17 amino acids. Per the germline V gene, CDR1 is LGHNA and CDR2 is YSLEER. V was pared by 0 bases and J by 6 bases, with 10 bases of the junction left unmatched. This CDR3 is CASSQDVGSGREAEQYF. Written as DNA, the CDR3 is TGCGCCAGCAGCCAAGACGTGGGTAGCGGGAGGGAGGCCGAGCAGTACTTC.

This rearrangement joins TRBV6-5 to TRBJ1-2; D perhaps matches TRBD1 (6 bases). V lost 5 bases and J 4 bases, leaving 17 bases between the germline ends. CDR3 length: 15 amino acids. CDR1 MNHEY and CDR2 SVGAGI come from the germline V gene. The CDR3 loop reads CASSTFGQTSYGYTF. The CDR3 DNA follows: TGTGCCAGCAGTACCTTTGGACAGACAAGCTATGGCTACACCTTC.

The chain combines TRBV7-9 with TRBJ1-2; perhaps TRBD1 as D (6 bases). This CDR3 is 15 amino acids long. Germline CDR1 and CDR2: SEHNR and FQNEAQ (reference sequence). The germline V and J ends were trimmed by 2 bases and 6 bases, with 16 bases remaining between them. CDR3 region: CASSLWGREINGYTF. CDR3 bases: TGTGCCAGCAGCTTATGGGGGCGAGAGATTAATGGCTACACCTTC.

The rearrangement links TRBV27 to TRBJ2-1; TRBD1 might be the D (6 bases). This CDR3 has 19 amino acids. The germline V gene encodes CDR1 MNHEY and CDR2 SMNVEV (reference sequence). V lost 5 bases, J lost 0 bases, and 23 bases lay in between. The DNA for the CDR3 is TGTGCCAGCAGTACGAAGGACAGATCCGCGGAGGTCTCCTACAATGAGCAGTTCTTC. It specifies CASSTKDRSAEVSYNEQFF.

The chain couples TRBV30 to TRBJ2-1, with D perhaps matching TRBD2 (8 bases). V was trimmed by 2 bases and J by 6 bases, leaving 20 bases between them. This CDR3 spans 16 amino acids. The germline gives CDR1 GTSNPN, CDR2 SVGIG (reference sequence). The CDR3 is CAWSTGGGATVNEQFF. The CDR3 DNA follows: TGTGCCTGGAGTACGGGAGGGGGCGCAACGGTCAATGAGCAGTTCTTC.

This clone was seen a handful of times. This chain joins TRBV7-2 and TRBJ1-2; maybe TRBD1 (6 bases). The germline CDR1 and CDR2 sequences are SGHTA and FQGNSA. The V and J ends lost 1 base and 0 bases respectively, with 6 bases between them. The CDR3 consists of 14 residues. The CDR3, as DNA: TGTGCCAGCAGCTTAGGGACAGCTAACTATGGCTACACCTTC. Translating it yields CASSLGTANYGYTF.